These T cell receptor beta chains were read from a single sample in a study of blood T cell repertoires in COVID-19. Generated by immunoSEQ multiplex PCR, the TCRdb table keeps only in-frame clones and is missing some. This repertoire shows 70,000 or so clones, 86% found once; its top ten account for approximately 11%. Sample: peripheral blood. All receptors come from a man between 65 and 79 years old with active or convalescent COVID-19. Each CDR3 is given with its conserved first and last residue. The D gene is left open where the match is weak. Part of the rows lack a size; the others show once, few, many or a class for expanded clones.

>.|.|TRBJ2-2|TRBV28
CASSYGMRYSGELFF
TGTGCCAGCAGTTACGGGATGCGATACAGCGGGGAGCTGTTTTTT
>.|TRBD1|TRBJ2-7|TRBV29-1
CSVEDQWTGLGYEQYF
TGCAGCGTTGAAGATCAGTGGACAGGGCTGGGCTACGAGCAGTACTTC
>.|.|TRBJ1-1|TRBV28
CAAETTGKFANTEAFF
TGTGCCGCCGAAACTACGGGGAAATTCGCGAACACTGAAGCTTTCTTT
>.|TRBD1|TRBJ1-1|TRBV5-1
CASSSEIQTGPTEAFF
TGCGCCAGCAGCTCCGAAATTCAGACAGGGCCGACTGAAGCTTTCTTT
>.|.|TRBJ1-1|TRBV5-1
CASSLEFGSRENTEAFF
TGCGCCAGCAGCTTGGAGTTTGGGAGTAGGGAGAACACTGAAGCTTTCTTT
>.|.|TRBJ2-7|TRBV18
CASSPQDIPNEQYF
TGTGCCAGCTCACCACAGGACATTCCCAACGAGCAGTACTTC
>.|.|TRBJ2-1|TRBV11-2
CASSLDLGGLNWGNEQFF
TGTGCCAGCAGCTTAGATCTAGGGGGACTAAACTGGGGGAATGAGCAGTTCTTC
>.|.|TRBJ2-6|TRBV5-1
CASSPEGGSGANVLTF
TGCGCCAGCAGCCCGGAAGGCGGCTCTGGGGCCAACGTCCTGACTTTC
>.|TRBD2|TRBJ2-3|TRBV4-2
CASSQEWREVADTQYF
TGTGCCAGCAGCCAAGAGTGGCGGGAGGTAGCAGATACGCAGTATTTT
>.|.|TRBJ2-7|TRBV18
CASSQATYEQYF
TGTGCCAGCTCACAAGCCACCTACGAGCAGTACTTC
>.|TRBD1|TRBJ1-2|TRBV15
CATSVNRGVNYGYTF
TGTGCCACCAGCGTAAACAGGGGAGTCAACTATGGCTACACCTTC
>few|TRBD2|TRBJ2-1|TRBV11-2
CASSLVSGMYNEQFF
TGTGCCAGCAGCTTAGTTAGCGGGATGTACAATGAGCAGTTCTTC
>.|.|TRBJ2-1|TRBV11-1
CASSQTEVNEQFF
TGTGCCAGCAGCCAGACAGAAGTCAATGAGCAGTTCTTC
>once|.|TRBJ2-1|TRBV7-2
CASSSPVEDEQFF
TGTGCCAGCAGCTCCCCGGTGGAGGATGAGCAGTTCTTC
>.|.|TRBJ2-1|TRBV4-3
CASSQDAGSSYNEQFF
TGCGCCAGCAGCCAAGATGCCGGGAGCTCCTACAATGAGCAGTTCTTC
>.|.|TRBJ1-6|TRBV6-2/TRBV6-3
CASSPRGIGSPLHF
TGTGCCAGCAGTCCGCGGGGGATTGGATCACCCCTCCACTTT
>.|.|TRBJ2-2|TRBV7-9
CASSLKYLNTGELFF
TGTGCCAGCAGCCTAAAATACCTTAACACCGGGGAGCTGTTTTTT